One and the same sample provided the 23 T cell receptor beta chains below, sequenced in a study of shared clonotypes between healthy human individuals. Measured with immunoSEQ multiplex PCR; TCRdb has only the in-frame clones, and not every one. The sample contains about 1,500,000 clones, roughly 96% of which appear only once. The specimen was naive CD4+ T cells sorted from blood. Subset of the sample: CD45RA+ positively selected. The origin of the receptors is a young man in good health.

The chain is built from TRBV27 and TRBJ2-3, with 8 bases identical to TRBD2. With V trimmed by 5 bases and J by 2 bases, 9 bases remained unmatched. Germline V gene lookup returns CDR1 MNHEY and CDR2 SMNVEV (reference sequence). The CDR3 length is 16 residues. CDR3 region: CASSRRGAVFTDTQYF. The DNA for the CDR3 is TGTGCCAGCAGTCGGCGGGGGGCGGTTTTCACAGATACGCAGTATTTT.

The CDR3 region has the DNA TGTGCCAGCTCACTCACTTCAGGGACAGATGAAAAACTGTTTTTT. Translation gives CASSLTSGTDEKLFF. The chain links TRBV18 to TRBJ1-4; 7 nucleotides line up with TRBD1. With V trimmed by 4 bases and J by 6 bases, 8 bases remained unmatched. This CDR3 region has 15 residues. CDR1 is KGHSH and CDR2 is LQKENI in the germline V gene.

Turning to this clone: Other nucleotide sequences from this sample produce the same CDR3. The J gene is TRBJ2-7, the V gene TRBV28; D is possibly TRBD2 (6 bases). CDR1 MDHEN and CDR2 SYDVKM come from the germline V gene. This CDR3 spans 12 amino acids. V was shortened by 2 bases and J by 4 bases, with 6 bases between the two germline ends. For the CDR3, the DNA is TGTGCCAGCAGTTTAGCGGGGTACGAGCAGTACTTC. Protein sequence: CASSLAGYEQYF.

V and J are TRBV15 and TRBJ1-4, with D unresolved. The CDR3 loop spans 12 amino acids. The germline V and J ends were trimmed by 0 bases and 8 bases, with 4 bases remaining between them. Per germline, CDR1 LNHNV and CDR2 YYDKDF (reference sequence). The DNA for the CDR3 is TGTGCCACCAGCAGAGATCCCGAAAAACTGTTTTTT. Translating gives CATSRDPEKLFF. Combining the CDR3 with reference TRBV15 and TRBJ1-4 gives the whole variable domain DAMVIQNPRYQVTQFGKPVTLSCSQTLNHNVMYWYQQKSSQAPKLLFHYYDKDFNNEADTPDNFQSRRPNTSFCFLDIRSPGLGDTAMYLCATSRDPEKLFFGSGTQLSVL.

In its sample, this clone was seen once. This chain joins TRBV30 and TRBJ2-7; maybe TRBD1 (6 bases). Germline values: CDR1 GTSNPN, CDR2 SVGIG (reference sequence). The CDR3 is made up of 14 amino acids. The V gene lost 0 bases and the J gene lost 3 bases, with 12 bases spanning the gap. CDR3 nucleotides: TGTGCCTGGAGTGTAGGGGGAGCGGTCTACGAGCAGTACTTC. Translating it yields CAWSVGGAVYEQYF.

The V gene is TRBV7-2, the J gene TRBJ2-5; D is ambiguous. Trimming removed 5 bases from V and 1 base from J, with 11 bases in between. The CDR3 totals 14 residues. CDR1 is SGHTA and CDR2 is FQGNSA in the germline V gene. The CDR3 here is CASSRQVLQETQYF. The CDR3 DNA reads TGTGCCAGCAGCCGACAAGTCCTCCAAGAGACCCAGTACTTC.

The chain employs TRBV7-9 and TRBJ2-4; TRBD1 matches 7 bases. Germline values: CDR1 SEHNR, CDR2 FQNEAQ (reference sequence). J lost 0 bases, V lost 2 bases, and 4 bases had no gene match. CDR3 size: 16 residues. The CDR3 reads CASSLIYRGAKNIQYF. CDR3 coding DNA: TGTGCCAGCAGCTTAATTTACAGGGGAGCCAAAAACATTCAGTACTTC. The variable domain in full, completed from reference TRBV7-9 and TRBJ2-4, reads DTGVSQNPRHKITKRGQNVTFRCDPISEHNRLYWYRQTLGQGPEFLTYFQNEAQLEKSRLLSDRFSAERPKGSFSTLEIQRTEQGDSAMYLCASSLIYRGAKNIQYFGAGTRLSVL.

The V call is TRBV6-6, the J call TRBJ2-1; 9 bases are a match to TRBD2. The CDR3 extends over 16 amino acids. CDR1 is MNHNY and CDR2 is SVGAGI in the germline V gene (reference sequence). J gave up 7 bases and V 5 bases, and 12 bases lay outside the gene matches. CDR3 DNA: TGTGCCAGCAGTCCCGCGGCGGGAGGGCCTTTAAATGAGCAGTTCTTC. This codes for CASSPAAGGPLNEQFF.

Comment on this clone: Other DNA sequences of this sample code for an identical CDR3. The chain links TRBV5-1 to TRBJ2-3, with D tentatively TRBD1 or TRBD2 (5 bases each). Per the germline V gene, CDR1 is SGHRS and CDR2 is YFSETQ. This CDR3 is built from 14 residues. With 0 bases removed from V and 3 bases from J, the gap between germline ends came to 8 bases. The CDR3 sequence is CASSLGGDTDTQYF. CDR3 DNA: TGCGCCAGCAGCTTGGGAGGGGATACAGATACGCAGTATTTT.

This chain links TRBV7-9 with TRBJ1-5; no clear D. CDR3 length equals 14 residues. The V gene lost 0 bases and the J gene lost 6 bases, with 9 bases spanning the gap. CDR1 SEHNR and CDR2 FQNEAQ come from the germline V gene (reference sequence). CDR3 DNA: TGTGCCAGCAGCTTAGCGCGGAGCGGTCAGCCCCAGCATTTT. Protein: CASSLARSGQPQHF. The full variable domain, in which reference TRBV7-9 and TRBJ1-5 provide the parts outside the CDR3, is DTGVSQNPRHKITKRGQNVTFRCDPISEHNRLYWYRQTLGQGPEFLTYFQNEAQLEKSRLLSDRFSAERPKGSFSTLEIQRTEQGDSAMYLCASSLARSGQPQHFGDGTRLSIL.

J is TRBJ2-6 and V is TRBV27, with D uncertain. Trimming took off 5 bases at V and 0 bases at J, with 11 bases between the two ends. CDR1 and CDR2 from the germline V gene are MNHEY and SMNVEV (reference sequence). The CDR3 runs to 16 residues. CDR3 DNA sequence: TGTGCCAGCAGTGGAACCAGGATCTCTGGGGCCAACGTCCTGACTTTC. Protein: CASSGTRISGANVLTF. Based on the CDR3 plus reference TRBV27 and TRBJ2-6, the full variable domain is EAQVTQNPRYLITVTGKKLTVTCSQNMNHEYMSWYRQDPGLGLRQIYYSMNVEVTDKGDVPEGYKVSRKEKRNFPLILESPSPNQTSLYFCASSGTRISGANVLTFGAGSRLTVL.

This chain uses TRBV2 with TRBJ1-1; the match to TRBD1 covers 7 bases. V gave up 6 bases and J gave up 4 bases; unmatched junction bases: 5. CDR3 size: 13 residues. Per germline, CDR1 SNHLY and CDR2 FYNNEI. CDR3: CASRITGATEAFF. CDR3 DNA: TGTGCCAGCAGGATCACAGGGGCCACTGAAGCTTTCTTT. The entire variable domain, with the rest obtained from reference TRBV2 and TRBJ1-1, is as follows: EPEVTQTPSHQVTQMGQEVILRCVPISNHLYFYWYRQILGQKVEFLVSFYNNEISEKSEIFDDQFSVERPDGSNFTLKIRSTKLEDSAMYFCASRITGATEAFFGQGTRLTVV.

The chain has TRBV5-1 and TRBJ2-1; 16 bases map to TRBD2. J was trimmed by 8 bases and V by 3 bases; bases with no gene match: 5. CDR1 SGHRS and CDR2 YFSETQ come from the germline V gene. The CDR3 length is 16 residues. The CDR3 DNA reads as TGCGCCAGCAGCTCACCGGGACTAGCGGGAGGGGATGAGCAGTTCTTC. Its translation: CASSSPGLAGGDEQFF. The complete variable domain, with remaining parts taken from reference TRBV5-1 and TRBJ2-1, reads KAGVTQTPRYLIKTRGQQVTLSCSPISGHRSVSWYQQTPGQGLQFLFEYFSETQRNKGNFPGRFSGRQFSNSRSEMNVSTLELGDSALYLCASSSPGLAGGDEQFFGPGTRLTVL.

The CDR3 coding sequence is TGTGCCAGCAGTTTCCGTACAGGCGGGAATGGCTACACCTTC. This sequence encodes CASSFRTGGNGYTF. The V and J genes are TRBV28 and TRBJ1-2, with a tentative D call TRBD1 (5 bases). Trimming cost V 3 bases and J 6 bases, with 14 bases left between them. Germline V CDR1 and CDR2: MDHEN, SYDVKM. The CDR3 contains 14 residues.

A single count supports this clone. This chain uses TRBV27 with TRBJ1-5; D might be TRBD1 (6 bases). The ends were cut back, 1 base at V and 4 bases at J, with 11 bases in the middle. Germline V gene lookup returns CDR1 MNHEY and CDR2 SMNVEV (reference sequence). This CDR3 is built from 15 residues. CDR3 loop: CASSLLGGINQPQHF. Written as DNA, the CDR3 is TGTGCCAGCAGTTTATTAGGGGGGATAAATCAGCCCCAGCATTTT.

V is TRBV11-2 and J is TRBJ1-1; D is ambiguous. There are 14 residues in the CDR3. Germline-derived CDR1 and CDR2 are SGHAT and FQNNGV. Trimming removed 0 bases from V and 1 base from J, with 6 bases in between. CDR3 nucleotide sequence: TGTGCCAGCAGCTTAGAAGGCCAGAACACTGAAGCTTTCTTT. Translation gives CASSLEGQNTEAFF.

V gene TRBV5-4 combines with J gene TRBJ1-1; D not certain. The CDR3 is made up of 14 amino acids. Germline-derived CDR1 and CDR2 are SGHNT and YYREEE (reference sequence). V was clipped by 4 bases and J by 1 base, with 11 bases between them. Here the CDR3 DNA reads TGTGCCAGCAGCCCTCGCTTGGGGAACACTGAAGCTTTCTTT. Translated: CASSPRLGNTEAFF.

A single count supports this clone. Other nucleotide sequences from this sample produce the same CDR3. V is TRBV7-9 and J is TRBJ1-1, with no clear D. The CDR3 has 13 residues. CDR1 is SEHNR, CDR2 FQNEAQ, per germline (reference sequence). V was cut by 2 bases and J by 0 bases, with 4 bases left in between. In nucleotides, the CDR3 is TGTGCCAGCAGCTTATCGCTGAACACTGAAGCTTTCTTT. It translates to CASSLSLNTEAFF.

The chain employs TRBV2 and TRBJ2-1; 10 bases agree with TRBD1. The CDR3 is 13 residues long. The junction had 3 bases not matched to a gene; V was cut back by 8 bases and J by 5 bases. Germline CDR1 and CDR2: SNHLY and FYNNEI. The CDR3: CASRDRGDNEQFF. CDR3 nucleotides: TGTGCCAGCCGGGACAGGGGCGACAATGAGCAGTTCTTC.

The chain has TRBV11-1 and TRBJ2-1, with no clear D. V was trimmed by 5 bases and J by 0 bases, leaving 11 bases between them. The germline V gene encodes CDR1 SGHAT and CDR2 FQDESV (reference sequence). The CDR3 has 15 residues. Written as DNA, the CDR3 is TGTGCCAGCAGCCTGAGAAACGTCTCCTACAATGAGCAGTTCTTC. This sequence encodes CASSLRNVSYNEQFF.

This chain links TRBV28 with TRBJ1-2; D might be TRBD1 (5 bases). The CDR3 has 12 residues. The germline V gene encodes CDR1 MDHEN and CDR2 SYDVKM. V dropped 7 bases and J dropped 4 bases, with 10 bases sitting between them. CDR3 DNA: TGTGCCAGCAACGACAGCCCCTATGGCTACACCTTC. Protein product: CASNDSPYGYTF.

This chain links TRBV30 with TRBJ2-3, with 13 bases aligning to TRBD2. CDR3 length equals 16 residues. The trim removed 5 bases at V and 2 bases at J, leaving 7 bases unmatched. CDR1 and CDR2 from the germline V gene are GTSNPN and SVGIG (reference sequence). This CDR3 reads CAWGRGTSGATDTQYF. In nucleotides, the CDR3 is TGTGCCTGGGGGCGGGGGACTAGCGGGGCCACAGATACGCAGTATTTT. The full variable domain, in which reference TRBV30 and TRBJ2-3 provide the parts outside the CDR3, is SQTIHQWPATLVQPVGSPLSLECTVEGTSNPNLYWYRQAAGRGLQLLFYSVGIGQISSEVPQNLSASRPQDRQFILSSKKLLLSDSGFYLCAWGRGTSGATDTQYFGPGTRLTVL.

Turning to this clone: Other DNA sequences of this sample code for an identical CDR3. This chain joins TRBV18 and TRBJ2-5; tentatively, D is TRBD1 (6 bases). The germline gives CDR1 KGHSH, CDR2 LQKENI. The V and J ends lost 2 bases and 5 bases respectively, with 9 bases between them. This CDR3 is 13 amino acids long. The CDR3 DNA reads TGTGCCAGCTCACCATTAGGACAGGAGACCCAGTACTTC. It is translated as CASSPLGQETQYF.